This T cell receptor (beta chain) was obtained from a study of T cell responses to AZD1222 COVID-19 vaccine. Notes on the study in general: It should be noted that donors were predominantly white British and more often female, and clonal diversity was possibly underestimated. Variant regions that are unmutated are reportedly the target of nearly half of spike-specific TCRs.

V gave up 4 bases and J gave up 2 bases; unmatched junction bases: 10. The CDR3 loop spans 16 amino acids. The germline gives CDR1 MNHEY, CDR2 SVGAGI. Sequenced by immunoSEQ multiplex PCR; TCRdb stores in-frame clones only, minus some. The table shows roughly 100,000 clones, with around 90% occurring only once. Concerning this clone itself: Its target is unknown.

V gene TRBV6-5 combines with J gene TRBJ1-2; 7 bases are a match to TRBD1. This receptor was identified in an adult in good health. The material sequenced was peripheral blood, taken on day 0 of AZD1222 vaccination. In nucleotides, the CDR3 is TGTGCCAGCAGTTTCGGGACAGCCGACCCGAACTATGGCTACACCTTC. Translation gives CASSFGTADPNYGYTF.